The present entry profiles one TCR beta chain with its context. Some clones are missing from TCRdb's copy, which holds only in-frame ones; the method was immunoSEQ multiplex PCR. Here the sample spans about 52,000 clones, roughly 84% being singletons. The record originates from a study of PD-L1 blockade in urothelial cancer. Germline CDR1 is LGHNA and CDR2 is YSLEER. V was clipped by 0 bases and J by 8 bases, with 13 bases between them. The CDR3 is made up of 15 amino acids. The chain joins TRBV4-3 to TRBJ2-2; D may be TRBD2 (5 bases). This sequence originates from a man aged 35-49 years with urothelial cancer. The sequenced sample was PBMCs, obtained around atezolizumab (anti-PD-L1) treatment. This chain's CDR3 is CASSQDRGARGELFF. The DNA of the CDR3 is TGCGCCAGCAGCCAAGATCGGGGAGCGAGAGGGGAGCTGTTTTTT.